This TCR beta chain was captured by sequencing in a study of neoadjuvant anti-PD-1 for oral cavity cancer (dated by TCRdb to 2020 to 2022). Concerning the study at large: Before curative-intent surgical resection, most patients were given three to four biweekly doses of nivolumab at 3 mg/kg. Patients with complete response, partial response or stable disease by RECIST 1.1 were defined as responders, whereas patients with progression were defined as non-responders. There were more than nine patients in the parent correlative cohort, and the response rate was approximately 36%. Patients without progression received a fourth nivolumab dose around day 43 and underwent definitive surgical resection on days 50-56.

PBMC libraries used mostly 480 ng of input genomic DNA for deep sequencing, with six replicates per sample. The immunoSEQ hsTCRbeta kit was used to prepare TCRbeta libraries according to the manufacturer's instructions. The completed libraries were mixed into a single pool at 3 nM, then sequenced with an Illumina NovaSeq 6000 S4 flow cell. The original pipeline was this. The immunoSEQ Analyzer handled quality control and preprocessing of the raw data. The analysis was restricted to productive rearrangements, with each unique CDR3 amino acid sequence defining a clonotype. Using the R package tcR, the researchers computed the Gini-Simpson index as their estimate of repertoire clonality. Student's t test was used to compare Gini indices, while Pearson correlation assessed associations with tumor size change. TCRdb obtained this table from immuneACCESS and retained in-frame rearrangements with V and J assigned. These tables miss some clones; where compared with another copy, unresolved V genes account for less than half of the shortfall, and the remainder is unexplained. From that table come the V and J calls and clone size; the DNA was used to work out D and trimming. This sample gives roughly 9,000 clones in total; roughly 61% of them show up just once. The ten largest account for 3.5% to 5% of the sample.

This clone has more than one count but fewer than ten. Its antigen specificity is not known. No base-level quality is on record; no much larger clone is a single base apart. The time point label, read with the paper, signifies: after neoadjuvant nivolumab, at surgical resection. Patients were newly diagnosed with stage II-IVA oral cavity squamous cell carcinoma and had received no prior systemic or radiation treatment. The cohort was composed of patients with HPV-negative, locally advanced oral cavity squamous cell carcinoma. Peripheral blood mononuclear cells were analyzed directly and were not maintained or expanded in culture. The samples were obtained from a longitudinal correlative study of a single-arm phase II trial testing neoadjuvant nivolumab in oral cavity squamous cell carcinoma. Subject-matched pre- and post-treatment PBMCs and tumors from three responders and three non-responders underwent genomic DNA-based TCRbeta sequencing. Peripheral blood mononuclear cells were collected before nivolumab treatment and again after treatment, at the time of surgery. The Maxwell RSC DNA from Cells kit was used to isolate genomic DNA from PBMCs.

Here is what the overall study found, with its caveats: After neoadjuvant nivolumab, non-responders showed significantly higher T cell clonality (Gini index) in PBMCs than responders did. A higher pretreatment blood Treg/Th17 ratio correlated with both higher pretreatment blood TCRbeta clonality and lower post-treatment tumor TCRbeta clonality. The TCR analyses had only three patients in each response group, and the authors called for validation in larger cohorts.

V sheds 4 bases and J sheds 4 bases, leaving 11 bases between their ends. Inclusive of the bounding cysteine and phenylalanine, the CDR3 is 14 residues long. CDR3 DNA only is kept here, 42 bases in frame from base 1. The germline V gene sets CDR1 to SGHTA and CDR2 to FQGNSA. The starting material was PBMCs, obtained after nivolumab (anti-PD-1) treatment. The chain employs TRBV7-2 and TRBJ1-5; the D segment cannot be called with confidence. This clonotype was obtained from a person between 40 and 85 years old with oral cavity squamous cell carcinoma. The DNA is TGTGCCAGCAGCTCGGGGAGCACGAATCAGCCCCAGCATTTT. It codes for CASSSGSTNQPQHF.